The T cell receptor beta chain described here comes from a study of blood T cell repertoires in COVID-19. The overall study: Material from acute and convalescent COVID-19 was sourced from the United States, Italy and Spain. The cDNA or gDNA used as material had been derived from T cells, B-cell-depleted T cells, or PBMCs.

Trimming stripped 4 bases from V and 0 bases from J, with 11 bases between. Germline CDR1 SGHTS, CDR2 YDEGEE. The CDR3 length is 14 residues. Per the original data handling: Reference gene primer amplification gave estimated nucleated cell counts. Assay used: immunoSEQ multiplex PCR; TCRdb lists only in-frame clones, some missing. For V, J and clone size, that table is used; D and trimming come from the DNA. The sample holds about 170,000 clones, about 82% seen once. The chain uses TRBV5-8 and TRBJ2-7; no clear D gene. The sequence was collected from a woman of 80 years or more with COVID-19, enrolled during active disease. Specimen: peripheral blood. The CDR3 protein is CASSHGPGSYEQYF. CDR3 sequence (DNA): TGTGCCAGCAGCCACGGCCCAGGCTCCTACGAGCAGTACTTC. The variable domain in full, with the rest retrieved from reference TRBV5-8 and TRBJ2-7, is EAGVTQSPTHLIKTRGQQATLRCSPISGHTSVYWYQQALGLGLQFLLWYDEGEERNRGNFPPRFSGRQFPNYSSELNVNALELEDSALYLCASSHGPGSYEQYFGPGTRLTVT.